Listed below are T cell receptor beta chains from one sample, sequenced in a study of CD8 T cells in Susac syndrome. TCRdb used MiXCR to reprocess the immunoSEQ multiplex PCR reads, holding one entry per CDR3 protein. The sample has 120,000 to 150,000 distinct CDR3 sequences; 94% are singletons. The specimen was CD4+ T cells from PBMCs. These receptors originate from a human donor in good health. CDR3s include the opening cysteine and the closing phenylalanine or tryptophan. Fields, in order: CDR3 DNA, CDR3 protein, J gene, clone size, V gene, D gene. A D gene is named only where the DNA matches it firmly. The size entry is marked missing in some rows and otherwise reads once, few, many or a size class.

cdr3_nt: TGTGCCAGCAGTGTATTCACTAGCGGGAATGGAGGTGAGCAGTTCTTC
cdr3_aa: CASSVFTSGNGGEQFF
j_call: TRBJ2-1
clone_size: -
v_call: TRBV25-1
d_call: TRBD2

cdr3_nt: TGCGCCAGCAGCTTGGAGGGGCTTCAGCCCCAGCATTTT
cdr3_aa: CASSLEGLQPQHF
j_call: TRBJ1-5
clone_size: -
v_call: TRBV5-1
d_call: -

cdr3_nt: TGTGCCTTCGAGCGGGTGAATGGCACAGATACGCAGTATTTT
cdr3_aa: CAFERVNGTDTQYF
j_call: TRBJ2-3
clone_size: once
v_call: TRBV14
d_call: -

cdr3_nt: TGTGCCAGCAGCTTAGGGATGGGGGAGGGCTATGGCTACACCTTC
cdr3_aa: CASSLGMGEGYGYTF
j_call: TRBJ1-2
clone_size: -
v_call: TRBV11-2
d_call: -

cdr3_nt: TGCGCCAGCAGCCAAGGGGGACTAGCGGGTTCCCGAACCGGGGAGCTGTTTTTT
cdr3_aa: CASSQGGLAGSRTGELFF
j_call: TRBJ2-2
clone_size: -
v_call: TRBV4-1
d_call: TRBD2

cdr3_nt: TGTGCCAGCAGCATTCCGACAGGGGGCACAGAGACCCAGTACTTC
cdr3_aa: CASSIPTGGTETQYF
j_call: TRBJ2-5
clone_size: -
v_call: TRBV7-2
d_call: TRBD1

cdr3_nt: TGCGCCAGCAGGGTGGACTCTAGCACAGATACGCAGTATTTT
cdr3_aa: CASRVDSSTDTQYF
j_call: TRBJ2-3
clone_size: -
v_call: TRBV5-1
d_call: -

cdr3_nt: TGTGCCAGCAGCTTAGTTTCTTTCAAAGGGGAGACCCAGTACTTC
cdr3_aa: CASSLVSFKGETQYF
j_call: TRBJ2-5
clone_size: -
v_call: TRBV7-2
d_call: -

cdr3_nt: TGTGCCAGCAGTTCGGGACACCGAGAGCAGTTCTTC
cdr3_aa: CASSSGHREQFF
j_call: TRBJ2-1
clone_size: -
v_call: TRBV28
d_call: -

cdr3_nt: TGCGCCAGCAGCCAAGGGCCCTCTGGGGCCAACGTCCTGACTTTC
cdr3_aa: CASSQGPSGANVLTF
j_call: TRBJ2-6
clone_size: few
v_call: TRBV4-1
d_call: -

cdr3_nt: TGCAGTGCTAGATGGGCAGGGTACCAAGAGACCCAGTACTTC
cdr3_aa: CSARWAGYQETQYF
j_call: TRBJ2-5
clone_size: -
v_call: TRBV20-1
d_call: -

cdr3_nt: TGTGCCACCAGCATACGGACAGGGCGTGACGAGCAGTACTTC
cdr3_aa: CATSIRTGRDEQYF
j_call: TRBJ2-7
clone_size: -
v_call: TRBV15
d_call: TRBD1

cdr3_nt: TGTGCCAGCAGGATAACTCTCGGGGGGCCTGGAAACACCATATATTTT
cdr3_aa: CASRITLGGPGNTIYF
j_call: TRBJ1-3
clone_size: -
v_call: TRBV3-1
d_call: -

cdr3_nt: TGCAGTGCCCTAAACCCCCCAGATACGCAGTATTTT
cdr3_aa: CSALNPPDTQYF
j_call: TRBJ2-3
clone_size: -
v_call: TRBV20-1
d_call: -

cdr3_nt: TGTGCCAGCAGCCAATCCGGGACAGGTCTCAATGAGCAGTTCTTC
cdr3_aa: CASSQSGTGLNEQFF
j_call: TRBJ2-1
clone_size: -
v_call: TRBV3-1
d_call: TRBD1

cdr3_nt: TGTGCCACCAGCAGAGAGGACAGCAGCTCCTACGAGCAGTACTTC
cdr3_aa: CATSREDSSSYEQYF
j_call: TRBJ2-7
clone_size: few
v_call: TRBV15
d_call: -

cdr3_nt: TGCGCCAGCAGCTTGTACGGCAGGGAGAGCAACGAGCAGTACTTC
cdr3_aa: CASSLYGRESNEQYF
j_call: TRBJ2-7
clone_size: -
v_call: TRBV5-1
d_call: -

cdr3_nt: TGTGCCAGCAGCTCCGCCGGGGACCTCTCCTACGAGCAGTACTTC
cdr3_aa: CASSSAGDLSYEQYF
j_call: TRBJ2-7
clone_size: -
v_call: TRBV28
d_call: -

cdr3_nt: TGTGCCATCAGTGACGGCATGGCTAGCGGGAAGGAAGAGACCCAGTACTTC
cdr3_aa: CAISDGMASGKEETQYF
j_call: TRBJ2-5
clone_size: few
v_call: TRBV10-3
d_call: TRBD2

cdr3_nt: TGTGCCAGCAGGCCCCGCAGCGGGAGTTCCTACAATGAGCAGTTCTTC
cdr3_aa: CASRPRSGSSYNEQFF
j_call: TRBJ2-1
clone_size: -
v_call: TRBV2
d_call: TRBD2

cdr3_nt: TGCGCCAGCAGCTTGATCATAGGGGGAACCGAAGCTTTCTTT
cdr3_aa: CASSLIIGGTEAFF
j_call: TRBJ1-1
clone_size: -
v_call: TRBV5-1
d_call: -

cdr3_nt: TGCAGCGTTTTTACAGGGAACTATGGCTACACCTTC
cdr3_aa: CSVFTGNYGYTF
j_call: TRBJ1-2
clone_size: -
v_call: TRBV29-1
d_call: -

cdr3_nt: TGTGCCAGCACCCCACAGGGTATGGTCACTGAAGCTTTCTTT
cdr3_aa: CASTPQGMVTEAFF
j_call: TRBJ1-1
clone_size: -
v_call: TRBV7-2
d_call: -

cdr3_nt: TGTGCCAGCAGAGGAGCGGTGAACACTGAAGCTTTCTTT
cdr3_aa: CASRGAVNTEAFF
j_call: TRBJ1-1
clone_size: -
v_call: TRBV2
d_call: -

cdr3_nt: TGTGCCGCGCGGGAAACCGGGGAGCTGTTTTTT
cdr3_aa: CAARETGELFF
j_call: TRBJ2-2
clone_size: -
v_call: TRBV30
d_call: -

cdr3_nt: TGTGCCAGCAGTTACTCGAGTACCCAGTACTTC
cdr3_aa: CASSYSSTQYF
j_call: TRBJ2-5
clone_size: -
v_call: TRBV6-5
d_call: -

cdr3_nt: TGTGCCAGCAGCTTGAGCCCATTGTGGTACAATGAGCAGTTCTTC
cdr3_aa: CASSLSPLWYNEQFF
j_call: TRBJ2-1
clone_size: -
v_call: TRBV11-2
d_call: -

cdr3_nt: TGTGCCAGTAGTATAGGCGGAAGGGGCGGCTACGAGCAGTACTTC
cdr3_aa: CASSIGGRGGYEQYF
j_call: TRBJ2-7
clone_size: -
v_call: TRBV19
d_call: -

cdr3_nt: TGTGCCAGCAGTTTTAGCGGGAAGGACGAGCAGTACTTC
cdr3_aa: CASSFSGKDEQYF
j_call: TRBJ2-7
clone_size: -
v_call: TRBV28
d_call: TRBD2

cdr3_nt: TGTGCCAGCACTCGGGACAGGGGGATAAGAGATACGCAGTATTTT
cdr3_aa: CASTRDRGIRDTQYF
j_call: TRBJ2-3
clone_size: -
v_call: TRBV12-3/TRBV12-4
d_call: TRBD1

cdr3_nt: TGTGCCAGCAGGAGGGACAACTACAATGAGCAGTTCTTC
cdr3_aa: CASRRDNYNEQFF
j_call: TRBJ2-1
clone_size: once
v_call: TRBV2
d_call: -

cdr3_nt: TGTGCCAGCAGTTTGTCCTACTATGGCTACACCTTC
cdr3_aa: CASSLSYYGYTF
j_call: TRBJ1-2
clone_size: -
v_call: TRBV6-2/TRBV6-3
d_call: -

cdr3_nt: TGTGCCAGCATCCGGCGGGCGGGACCGAACACTGAAGCTTTCTTT
cdr3_aa: CASIRRAGPNTEAFF
j_call: TRBJ1-1
clone_size: -
v_call: TRBV5-6
d_call: -

cdr3_nt: TGCAGTGCTCAAACCGGGACAGGGAATGAAAAACTGTTTTTT
cdr3_aa: CSAQTGTGNEKLFF
j_call: TRBJ1-4
clone_size: -
v_call: TRBV20-1
d_call: TRBD1

cdr3_nt: TGTGCCAGCAGTTTGTGGGGAAAGAACACTGAAGCTTTCTTT
cdr3_aa: CASSLWGKNTEAFF
j_call: TRBJ1-1
clone_size: -
v_call: TRBV28
d_call: -

cdr3_nt: TGCAGTGCTATTCTCCAGGGTGGGGCCTTTGCGGGTACGCAGTATTTT
cdr3_aa: CSAILQGGAFAGTQYF
j_call: TRBJ2-3
clone_size: -
v_call: TRBV20-1
d_call: -

cdr3_nt: TGTGCCAGCAGTCCTAGCGGGAGGTACACCGGGGAGCTGTTTTTT
cdr3_aa: CASSPSGRYTGELFF
j_call: TRBJ2-2
clone_size: -
v_call: TRBV12-3/TRBV12-4
d_call: TRBD2

cdr3_nt: TGTGCTAGTGGTTTGGTCAGGGCGGGAGGGCCAGGTGGGGAGACCCAGTACTTC
cdr3_aa: CASGLVRAGGPGGETQYF
j_call: TRBJ2-5
clone_size: -
v_call: TRBV12-5
d_call: TRBD2

cdr3_nt: TGTGCCAGCAGCCATGGACAGGGGGCTAACACCGGGGAGCTGTTTTTT
cdr3_aa: CASSHGQGANTGELFF
j_call: TRBJ2-2
clone_size: -
v_call: TRBV6-1
d_call: TRBD1

cdr3_nt: TGCAGTGCTCCCAGGGCGAACACTGAAGCTTTCTTT
cdr3_aa: CSAPRANTEAFF
j_call: TRBJ1-1
clone_size: -
v_call: TRBV20-1
d_call: -

cdr3_nt: TGTGCCAGCAGCTTCCCCAAATTAGATGAGCAGTTCTTC
cdr3_aa: CASSFPKLDEQFF
j_call: TRBJ2-1
clone_size: -
v_call: TRBV11-2
d_call: -

cdr3_nt: TGCAGTGCTAGAGATAAGGGGACAGGGAATGAAAAACTGTTTTTT
cdr3_aa: CSARDKGTGNEKLFF
j_call: TRBJ1-4
clone_size: -
v_call: TRBV20-1
d_call: TRBD1

cdr3_nt: TGCAGCGGGTACCCTTGGGGGGAGGCTAATGAAAAACTGTTTTTT
cdr3_aa: CSGYPWGEANEKLFF
j_call: TRBJ1-4
clone_size: -
v_call: TRBV29-1
d_call: -

cdr3_nt: TGTGCCAGCAGCGTAGATGTGCGGGACAGGGTTGGGGCCAACGTCCTGACTTTC
cdr3_aa: CASSVDVRDRVGANVLTF
j_call: TRBJ2-6
clone_size: -
v_call: TRBV9
d_call: TRBD1

cdr3_nt: TGTGCCAGCAGTTTCCTATCCTACGAGCAGTACTTC
cdr3_aa: CASSFLSYEQYF
j_call: TRBJ2-7
clone_size: once
v_call: TRBV28
d_call: -

cdr3_nt: TGTGCCAGCAGCTTAAAAAATGGGGGAAACACCATATATTTT
cdr3_aa: CASSLKNGGNTIYF
j_call: TRBJ1-3
clone_size: -
v_call: TRBV7-2
d_call: -